The 14 T cell receptor beta chains below were found in one sample sequenced in a study of blood T cell repertoires in COVID-19. Profiled with immunoSEQ multiplex PCR; TCRdb holds only in-frame clones, not every one. This table holds about 35,000 clones, 91% found once. The specimen sequenced was peripheral blood. The receptor set was obtained from a man in his forties or fifties with active COVID-19.

The rearrangement joins TRBV10-3 to TRBJ1-1, with a weak D call TRBD1 (6 bases). V shed 10 bases and J shed 0 bases, with 18 bases lying between them. The CDR3 runs to 15 residues. CDR1 and CDR2 from the germline V gene are ENHRY and SYGVKD. The CDR3 DNA reads as TGTGCCACCGGAGGGGGGGGCGACATGAACACTGAAGCTTTCTTT. Translating gives CATGGGGDMNTEAFF.

The CDR3, as DNA: TGTGCCAGCAGTTATGCGGGTTACAATGAGCAGTTCTTC. Protein sequence: CASSYAGYNEQFF. This chain joins TRBV6-6 and TRBJ2-1; possibly TRBD2 for D (5 bases). The CDR3 consists of 13 residues. V lost 3 bases and J lost 4, with 7 bases in between. Looked up from germline, CDR1 is MNHNY and CDR2 is SVGAGI (reference sequence).

This clone was detected only a few times. The chain employs TRBV5-1 and TRBJ2-1; 9 nucleotides match TRBD2. Germline values: CDR1 SGHRS, CDR2 YFSETQ. V shed 3 bases, J shed 7 bases, and the junction held 5 bases outside the gene matches. This CDR3 region has 14 residues. CDR3 sequence reads: CASSWRLAGNEQFF. CDR3 bases: TGCGCCAGCAGCTGGAGGCTAGCGGGAAATGAGCAGTTCTTC.

V gene TRBV2 combines with J gene TRBJ2-4; TRBD1 aligns across 7 bases. Germline CDR1 reads SNHLY; CDR2 reads FYNNEI. The V and J ends lost 8 bases and 4 bases, in that order; junction bases with no gene match: 14. The CDR3 sequence is 16 residues long. The CDR3, as DNA: TGTGCCAGCGATACTAAACAGGGGTGGAATAAAAACATTCAGTACTTC. It is translated as CASDTKQGWNKNIQYF.

The genes are TRBV6-5 and TRBJ2-4; no definite D call. Trimming pared 0 bases from V and 4 bases from J, leaving 13 bases between. CDR3 size: 16 residues. Per germline, CDR1 MNHEY and CDR2 SVGAGI. CDR3 sequence reads: CASSYSSRSTKNIQYF. DNA for the CDR3: TGTGCCAGCAGTTACTCATCCCGTTCGACAAAAAACATTCAGTACTTC.

The chain has TRBV13 and TRBJ2-2, with 12 bases fitting TRBD2. In germline, CDR1 is PRHDT, CDR2 FYEKMQ (reference sequence). The CDR3 consists of 20 residues. The J segment lost 4 bases and the V segment lost 5 bases, leaving 17 bases of the junction unmatched. CDR3 coding DNA: TGTGCCAGCAGCCGAATACGACTAGCGGGAGATCGGGGGAGCACCGGGGAGCTGTTTTTT. Translation gives CASSRIRLAGDRGSTGELFF.

The chain recombines TRBV18 with TRBJ1-5; D may be TRBD1 (5 bases). The V gene's germline CDR1 is KGHSH and CDR2 LQKENI. V lost 3 bases to trimming and J lost 0 bases, with 12 bases between them. The CDR3 spans 16 residues. CDR3: CASSPLGADSNQPQHF. The CDR3 bases are TGTGCCAGCTCACCTTTAGGGGCGGATAGCAATCAGCCCCAGCATTTT.

This chain joins TRBV24-1 and TRBJ2-1; a weak D match, TRBD2 (5 bases). The CDR3 is 14 residues long. Germline CDR1 is KGHDR and CDR2 is SFDVKD. Trimming took 6 bases from V and 0 from J, leaving 8 bases between them. CDR3 sequence: CATSLGSSYNEQFF. The CDR3 DNA reads TGTGCCACCAGTCTAGGGAGCTCCTACAATGAGCAGTTCTTC.

The chain recombines TRBV7-3 with TRBJ2-1; 9 bases agree with TRBD2. The V segment lost 5 bases and the J segment 8 bases; nucleotides outside the gene matches: 10. Germline loops: CDR1 SGHTA, CDR2 FQGTGA. The CDR3 length is 15 residues. The DNA of the CDR3 is TGTGCCAGCAGCCCCTCGGGCGGGAGGGCCGATGAGCAGTTCTTC. This codes for CASSPSGGRADEQFF. The entire variable domain, with the rest obtained from reference TRBV7-3 and TRBJ2-1, is as follows: GAGVSQTPSNKVTEKGKYVELRCDPISGHTALYWYRQSLGQGPEFLIYFQGTGAADDSGLPNDRFFAVRPEGSVSTLKIQRTERGDSAVYLCASSPSGGRADEQFFGPGTRLTVL.

J is TRBJ1-6 and V is TRBV6-1, with 10 bases lining up with TRBD1. The CDR3 extends over 16 amino acids. V was clipped by 4 bases and J by 3 bases; unmatched bases: 3. Germline CDR1 reads MNHNS; CDR2 reads SASEGT. CDR3 DNA sequence: TGTGCCAGCAGTGTCCGGGACAGGGGCTATAATTCACCCCTCCACTTT. This translates into CASSVRDRGYNSPLHF.

The genes are TRBV28 and TRBJ1-2, with 7 bases lining up with TRBD1. The CDR3 spans 15 residues. Germline V gives CDR1 MDHEN, CDR2 SYDVKM. Trimming removed 7 bases from V and 3 bases from J; junction bases left unmatched: 11. CDR3 sequence (DNA): TGTGCCAGCATCCCGGGACAGCAACTTTACTATGGCTACACCTTC. It is translated as CASIPGQQLYYGYTF.

The gene calls are TRBV5-6 and TRBJ1-1; D perhaps matches TRBD1 (6 bases). V was shortened by 1 base and J by 3 bases, with 7 bases between the two germline ends. The CDR3 covers 13 residues. Looked up from germline, CDR1 is SGHDT and CDR2 is YYEEEE. The CDR3 bases are TGTGCCAGCAGCTTGAAGGGGGACACTGAAGCTTTCTTT. It encodes CASSLKGDTEAFF.

The rearrangement joins TRBV9 to TRBJ1-6; maybe TRBD1 (6 bases). Looked up from germline, CDR1 is SGDLS and CDR2 is YYNGEE. The V and J ends lost 3 bases and 3 bases respectively, with 13 bases between them. CDR3 length: 16 amino acids. CDR3 in DNA: TGTGCCAGCAGCGATCGACAGGTCTACTATAATTCACCCCTCCACTTT. It codes for CASSDRQVYYNSPLHF.

The chain links TRBV4-1 to TRBJ2-7; tentative D call: TRBD2 (6 bases). The V end was cut by 1 base, the J end by 7 bases, with 23 bases between. This CDR3 has 17 amino acids. Germline CDR1 reads MGHRA; CDR2 reads YSYEKL. The CDR3 here is CASSQGGSGAYRGEQYF. The CDR3 bases are TGCGCCAGCAGCCAAGGGGGATCGGGAGCCTACCGAGGTGAGCAGTACTTC.